These 21 T cell receptor beta chains were all obtained from the same sample, sequenced in a study of cytomegalovirus exposure and HLA in healthy donors. Using immunoSEQ multiplex PCR, the repertoire was profiled, and TCRdb retains in-frame clones only, with some absent. The sample comprises 110,000 to 150,000 clones, around 90% of which are singletons, and about 7.9% rests with the top ten. Sequencing input: PBMCs. The receptors originated from a woman aged 18-29 years in good health and CMV-seropositive.

V and J are TRBV27 and TRBJ2-5; TRBD2 matches at 9 bases. CDR1 is MNHEY and CDR2 is SMNVEV in the germline V gene (reference sequence). The CDR3 runs to 16 residues. The ends lost 3 bases at V and 5 bases at J; junction bases unmatched: 10. The CDR3 loop is CASSLSPSGAVETQYF. In nucleotides, the CDR3 is TGTGCCAGCAGTTTGAGTCCTAGCGGGGCCGTTGAGACCCAGTACTTC.

This clone was counted a few times. V usage is TRBV7-2 and J usage is TRBJ2-3, with 10 bases identical to TRBD2. The germline V gene encodes CDR1 SGHTA and CDR2 FQGNSA. This CDR3 has 16 residues. Losses at the gene ends were 5 bases for V and 0 bases for J; bases not matched to a gene: 5. CDR3 DNA: TGTGCCAGCAGCCCTACTAGCGGGGTCAGCACAGATACGCAGTATTTT. It is translated as CASSPTSGVSTDTQYF. The full variable domain, with the rest looked up from reference TRBV7-2 and TRBJ2-3, is GAGVSQSPSNKVTEKGKDVELRCDPISGHTALYWYRQSLGQGLEFLIYFQGNSAPDKSGLPSDRFSAERTGGSVSTLTIQRTQQEDSAVYLCASSPTSGVSTDTQYFGPGTRLTVL.

This clone was detected once. The V gene is TRBV6-1, the J gene TRBJ1-1; no definite D call. V shed 2 bases and J shed 2 bases, with 9 bases lying between them. Germline loops: CDR1 MNHNS, CDR2 SASEGT. The CDR3 length is 14 residues. The CDR3 region is CASSELAVNTEAFF. Here the CDR3 DNA reads TGTGCCAGCAGTGAACTGGCGGTTAACACTGAAGCTTTCTTT.

This clone was observed a handful of times. The rearrangement uses TRBV5-1 and TRBJ2-1; 8 bases fit TRBD2. The V gene end was trimmed by 7 bases and the J gene end by 0 bases; junction bases not matched to a gene: 9. The CDR3 extends over 16 amino acids. CDR1 is SGHRS, CDR2 YFSETQ, per germline. The CDR3 bases are TGCGCCAGCCAGGTCGTAGCGGGGAGCTCCTACAATGAGCAGTTCTTC. As protein: CASQVVAGSSYNEQFF.

This chain links TRBV6-5 with TRBJ1-1; unclear D gene. This CDR3 contains 14 residues. CDR1 MNHEY and CDR2 SVGAGI come from the germline V gene. The V and J ends lost 6 bases and 5 bases respectively, with 16 bases between them. The CDR3 spells CASRTDGFGTEAFF. The CDR3 DNA follows: TGTGCCAGCAGGACTGATGGGTTTGGTACTGAAGCTTTCTTT.

This chain links TRBV27 with TRBJ2-4; 11 nucleotides line up with TRBD2. The V gene end was trimmed by 2 bases and the J gene end by 7 bases; junction bases not matched to a gene: 10. Germline V CDR1 and CDR2: MNHEY, SMNVEV (reference sequence). The CDR3 is made up of 17 amino acids. DNA of the CDR3: TGTGCCAGCAGTTTACGGGCCGTTGGGACTAGCGGTAACATTCAGTACTTC. Translating it yields CASSLRAVGTSGNIQYF.

This clone has only a few counts. V gene TRBV28 combines with J gene TRBJ2-7; D call uncertain. Between the trimmed V and J ends, which lost 8 bases and 0 bases, there was a span of 8 bases. Germline CDR1 MDHEN, CDR2 SYDVKM. CDR3 length equals 12 residues. CDR3 residues: CASHTASYEQYF. The CDR3 bases are TGTGCCAGCCACACAGCCTCCTACGAGCAGTACTTC.

This chain links TRBV5-1 with TRBJ2-7, with a tentative D call TRBD2 (5 bases). CDR3 length: 14 residues. CDR1 SGHRS and CDR2 YFSETQ come from the germline V gene. The V end lost 0 bases, the J end lost 6 bases, and 13 bases lay between the germline ends. The CDR3 loop is CASSLERQLSEQYF. CDR3 nucleotides: TGCGCCAGCAGCTTGGAGCGGCAGTTGAGCGAGCAGTACTTC.

The sample holds one count of this clone. The chain links TRBV5-1 to TRBJ2-3; D possibly corresponds to TRBD2 (5 bases). Germline loops: CDR1 SGHRS, CDR2 YFSETQ. This CDR3 is built from 16 residues. The V end lost 4 bases, the J end lost 2 bases, and 17 bases lay between the germline ends. CDR3 amino acids: CASSRGGSGATDTQYF. CDR3 DNA: TGCGCCAGCAGCCGAGGTGGAAGCGGAGCCACAGATACGCAGTATTTT.

V and J are TRBV2 and TRBJ1-3; D is unresolved. The CDR3 covers 14 residues. Trimming removed 10 bases from V and 0 bases from J, with 13 bases in between. The germline V gene has CDR1 SNHLY and CDR2 FYNNEI. For the CDR3, the DNA is TGTGCCACCGGGAAGAGCGACTCTGGAAACACCATATATTTT. It yields the protein CATGKSDSGNTIYF.

The rearrangement joins TRBV5-4 to TRBJ2-1; 13 nucleotides align to TRBD2. CDR1 is SGHNT and CDR2 is YYREEE in the germline V gene (reference sequence). After removal of 4 bases from V and 1 base from J, the junction contained 8 bases not matched to a gene. CDR3 length: 18 residues. The CDR3 nucleotides read TGTGCCAGCAGCCCGGGACTAGCGGGGACGGTATCCTACAATGAGCAGTTCTTC. Protein sequence: CASSPGLAGTVSYNEQFF.

V is TRBV4-3 and J is TRBJ2-7, with 7 positions matching TRBD1. In germline, CDR1 is LGHNA, CDR2 YSLEER. CDR3 size: 17 residues. J lost 1 base, V lost 0 bases, and 9 bases had no gene match. The CDR3 spells CASSQDQSRGPSYEQYF. The CDR3, as DNA: TGCGCCAGCAGCCAAGATCAGTCGAGGGGGCCTTCCTACGAGCAGTACTTC.

The chain recombines TRBV27 with TRBJ2-1; D is unclear. The germline V gene has CDR1 MNHEY and CDR2 SMNVEV (reference sequence). The CDR3 runs 14 residues. Trimming stripped 5 bases from V and 3 bases from J, with 11 bases between. The CDR3 here is CASSVKQNYNEQFF. The CDR3 nucleotides read TGTGCCAGCAGTGTTAAACAGAACTACAATGAGCAGTTCTTC.

V gene TRBV4-1 combines with J gene TRBJ1-1; possibly TRBD1 for D (6 bases). Germline V lookup: CDR1 MGHRA, CDR2 YSYEKL. The V and J ends lost 1 base and 6 bases respectively, with 24 bases between them. This CDR3 comprises 18 residues. CDR3 coding DNA: TGCGCCAGCAGCCAAGGGGGCCAGGCAGGGGCAAAAGGAGCTGAAGCTTTCTTT. Translation gives CASSQGGQAGAKGAEAFF.

This clone was detected a few times. The chain links TRBV5-4 to TRBJ2-1; D might be TRBD2 (5 bases). The CDR3 length is 16 residues. The ends were cut back, 4 bases at V and 4 bases at J, with 18 bases in the middle. Germline V gene data show CDR1 as SGHNT and CDR2 as YYREEE (reference sequence). The DNA of the CDR3 is TGTGCCAGCAGCCCGGGTGGGAGTCAGGCTTACAATGAGCAGTTCTTC. This encodes CASSPGGSQAYNEQFF.

The chain joins TRBV27 to TRBJ1-1; TRBD1 is a possible D gene (6 bases). Per the germline V gene, CDR1 is MNHEY and CDR2 is SMNVEV (reference sequence). Trimming took off 5 bases at V and 0 bases at J, with 10 bases between the two ends. The CDR3 loop spans 14 amino acids. CDR3 bases: TGTGCCAGCAGTCTCCGGACAGTGAACACTGAAGCTTTCTTT. This sequence encodes CASSLRTVNTEAFF.

The chain carries TRBV6-1 and TRBJ1-5, with D maybe TRBD1 (6 bases). Germline lookup yields CDR1 MNHNS and CDR2 SASEGT. V lost 3 bases and J 6 bases, leaving 15 bases between the germline ends. The length of the CDR3 is 15 residues. CDR3 amino acids: CASSEAAGDSQPQHF. The CDR3 DNA is TGTGCCAGCAGTGAGGCGGCAGGGGATAGTCAGCCCCAGCATTTT.

This clone occurred once. The chain employs TRBV6-5 and TRBJ1-5, with 8 bases that match TRBD1. Germline lookup yields CDR1 MNHEY and CDR2 SVGAGI. The CDR3 has 14 amino acids. Unmatched junction bases numbered 5, after V lost 5 bases and J lost 5 bases. CDR3 nucleotides: TGTGCCAGCAGTCGGGACAGGTCGCATCAGCCCCAGCATTTT. It yields the protein CASSRDRSHQPQHF.

The chain employs TRBV5-1 and TRBJ2-3; TRBD1 matches at 7 bases. This CDR3 has 15 amino acids. Germline lookup yields CDR1 SGHRS and CDR2 YFSETQ. Unmatched junction bases numbered 12, after V lost 5 bases and J lost 6 bases. CDR3 residues: CASRLGQVVMDTQYF. In nucleotides, the CDR3 is TGCGCCAGCAGACTCGGACAGGTAGTCATGGATACGCAGTATTTT.

This chain connects TRBV4-2 to TRBJ1-1, with D possibly being TRBD1 (6 bases). The V end lost 0 bases, the J end lost 9 bases, and 11 bases lay between the germline ends. The CDR3 spans 13 residues. Germline V gene data show CDR1 as LGHNA and CDR2 as YNFKEQ. The CDR3 bases are TGTGCCAGCAGCCAAGATAGGGGGAAAAAAGCTTTCTTT. Translated: CASSQDRGKKAFF.

As DNA, the CDR3 is TGTGCCACCTCGGGGGTTTCCTACGAGCAGTACTTC. Translation gives CATSGVSYEQYF. The chain has TRBV6-6 and TRBJ2-7; D possibly corresponds to TRBD2 (6 bases). CDR1 is MNHNY, CDR2 SVGAGI, per germline (reference sequence). V lost 10 bases and J lost 1, with 11 bases in between. The CDR3 consists of 12 residues.